The clone carrying this T cell receptor (beta chain) was recorded a few times. This entry comes from a study of patients and donors after allogeneic stem cell transplantation. TCRdb ran MiXCR on the RT-PCR reads and lists one entry per CDR3 protein. Among fewer than 180,000 distinct CDR3 sequences listed, 30% to 45% were seen once. Per the germline V gene, CDR1 is DFQATT and CDR2 is SNEGSKA (reference sequence). The CDR3 is 13 amino acids. V lost 0 bases, J lost 9 bases, and 12 bases lay in between. Material for sequencing was blood, either unsorted or a sorted T cell fraction (not recorded which). The TCR originated in a human donor who was either an allogeneic HSCT recipient or a stem cell or donor lymphocyte infusion donor (not recorded which). It is not recorded whose cells these are; they may come from a transplant donor. This chain links TRBV20-1 with TRBJ1-5; D is unresolved. CDR3 sequence reads: CSARDWPEGPQHF. CDR3 coding DNA: TGCAGTGCTAGAGATTGGCCGGAAGGGCCCCAGCATTTT.